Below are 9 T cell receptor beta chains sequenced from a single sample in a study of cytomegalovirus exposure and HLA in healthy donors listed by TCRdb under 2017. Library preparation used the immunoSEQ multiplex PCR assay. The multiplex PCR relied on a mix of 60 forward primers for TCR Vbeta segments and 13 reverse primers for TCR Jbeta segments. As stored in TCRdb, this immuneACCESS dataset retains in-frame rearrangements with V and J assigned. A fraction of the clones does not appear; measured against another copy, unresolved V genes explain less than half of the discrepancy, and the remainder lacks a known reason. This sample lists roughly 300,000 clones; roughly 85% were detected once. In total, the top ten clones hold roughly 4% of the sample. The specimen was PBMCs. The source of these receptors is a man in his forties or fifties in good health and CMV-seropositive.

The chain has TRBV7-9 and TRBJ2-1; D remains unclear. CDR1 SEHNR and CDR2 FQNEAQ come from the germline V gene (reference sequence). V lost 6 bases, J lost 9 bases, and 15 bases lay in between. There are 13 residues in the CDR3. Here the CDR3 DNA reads TGTGCCAGCAGACCCTTGTCACTAAGTGAGCAGTTCTTC. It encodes CASRPLSLSEQFF.

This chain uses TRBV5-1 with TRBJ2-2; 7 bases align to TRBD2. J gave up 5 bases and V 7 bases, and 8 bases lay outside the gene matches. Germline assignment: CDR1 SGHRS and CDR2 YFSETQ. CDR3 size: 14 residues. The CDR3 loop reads CASEAGSGTGELFF. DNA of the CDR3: TGCGCCAGCGAAGCGGGGTCGGGAACCGGGGAGCTGTTTTTT. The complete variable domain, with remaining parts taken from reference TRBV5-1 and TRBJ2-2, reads KAGVTQTPRYLIKTRGQQVTLSCSPISGHRSVSWYQQTPGQGLQFLFEYFSETQRNKGNFPGRFSGRQFSNSRSEMNVSTLELGDSALYLCASEAGSGTGELFFGEGSRLTVL.

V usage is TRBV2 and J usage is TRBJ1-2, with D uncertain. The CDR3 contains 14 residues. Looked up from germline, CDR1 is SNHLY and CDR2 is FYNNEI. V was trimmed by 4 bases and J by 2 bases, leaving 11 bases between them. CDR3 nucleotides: TGTGCCAGCAGTGGTGAGAATAACAACTATGGCTACACCTTC. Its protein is CASSGENNNYGYTF.

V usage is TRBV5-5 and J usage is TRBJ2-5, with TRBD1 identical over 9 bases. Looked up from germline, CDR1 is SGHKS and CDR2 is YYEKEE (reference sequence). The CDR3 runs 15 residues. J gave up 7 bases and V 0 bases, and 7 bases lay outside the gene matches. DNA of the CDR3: TGTGCCAGCAGCTTGGTGGGACAGGGCTTGGTGACCCAGTACTTC. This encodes CASSLVGQGLVTQYF.

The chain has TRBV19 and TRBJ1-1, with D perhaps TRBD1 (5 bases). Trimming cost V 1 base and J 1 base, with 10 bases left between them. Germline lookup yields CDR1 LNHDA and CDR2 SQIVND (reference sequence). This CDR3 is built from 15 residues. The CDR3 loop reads CASSIVSTGNTEAFF. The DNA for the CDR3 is TGTGCCAGTAGTATAGTTTCCACAGGGAACACTGAAGCTTTCTTT.

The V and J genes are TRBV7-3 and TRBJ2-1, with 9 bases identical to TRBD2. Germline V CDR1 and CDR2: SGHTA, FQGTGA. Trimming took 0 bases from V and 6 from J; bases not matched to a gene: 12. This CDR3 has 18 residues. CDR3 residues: CASSLTGGGGRAGNEQFF. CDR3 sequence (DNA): TGTGCCAGCAGCTTAACCGGGGGCGGCGGGAGGGCTGGCAATGAGCAGTTCTTC.

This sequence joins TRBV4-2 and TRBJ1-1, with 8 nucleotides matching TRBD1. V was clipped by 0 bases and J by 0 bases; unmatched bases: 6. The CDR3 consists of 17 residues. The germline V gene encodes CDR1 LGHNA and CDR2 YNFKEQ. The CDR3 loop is CASSQDRTGTMNTEAFF. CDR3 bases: TGTGCCAGCAGCCAAGATAGGACAGGGACCATGAACACTGAAGCTTTCTTT.

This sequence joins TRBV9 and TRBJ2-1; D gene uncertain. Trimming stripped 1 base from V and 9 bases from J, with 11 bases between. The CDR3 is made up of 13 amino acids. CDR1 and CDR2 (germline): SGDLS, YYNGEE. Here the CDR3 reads CASSVIDSSEQFF. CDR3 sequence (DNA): TGTGCCAGCAGCGTAATAGATAGTAGTGAGCAGTTCTTC.

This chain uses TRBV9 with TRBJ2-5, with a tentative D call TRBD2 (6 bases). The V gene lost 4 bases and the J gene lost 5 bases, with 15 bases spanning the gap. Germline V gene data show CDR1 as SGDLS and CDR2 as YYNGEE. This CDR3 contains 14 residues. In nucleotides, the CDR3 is TGTGCCAGCAGCCGACTAGAAGGGGTCGAGACCCAGTACTTC. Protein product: CASSRLEGVETQYF.